A single sample gave rise to the 21 T cell receptor beta chains below, sequenced in a study of resident and recirculating memory T cells in vitiligo. The protocol was immunoSEQ multiplex PCR, while the TCRdb copy is restricted to in-frame clones and leaves out a portion. The repertoire holds 150 or so clones, with around four fifths as singletons. Sequences were obtained from lesional skin. All receptors derive from a male donor with vitiligo.

This clone appeared once. The chain joins TRBV25-1 to TRBJ1-6; no clear D gene. CDR1 is MGHDK and CDR2 is SYGVNS in the germline V gene. Trimming removed 6 bases from V and 7 bases from J, with 13 bases in between. This CDR3 is 14 amino acids long. CDR3: CASSPTGGNSPLHF. CDR3 in DNA: TGTGCCAGCAGCCCCACCGGCGGGAATTCACCCCTCCACTTT.

This chain uses TRBV4-1 with TRBJ2-1; 9 bases line up with TRBD1. V lost 3 bases to trimming and J lost 8 bases; unmatched junction nucleotides: 11. This CDR3 contains 16 residues. CDR1 MGHRA and CDR2 YSYEKL come from the germline V gene. CDR3 bases: TGCGCCAGCAGCCAGGTACTGGGACAGGGTCAATATGAGCAGTTCTTC. It is translated as CASSQVLGQGQYEQFF.

The J gene is TRBJ2-7, the V gene TRBV2, with a possible D match to TRBD1 (5 bases). V lost 4 bases and J lost 3, with 7 bases in between. This CDR3 contains 12 residues. Germline V gene lookup returns CDR1 SNHLY and CDR2 FYNNEI. The CDR3 nucleotides are TGTGCCAGCAGTGGACAGCTCTACGAGCAGTACTTC. Amino acids: CASSGQLYEQYF.

In the case of this clone: Germline is not matched at one junction end, which may reflect a read error. V gene TRBV7-1 combines with J gene TRBJ2-6; TRBD1 might be the D (5 bases). TRBV7-1 is an ORF, with its function uncertain. The length of the CDR3 is 18 residues. CDR3 in amino acids: CASSGEAPRTKSGQRPDF. The DNA for the CDR3 is TGTGCCAGCAGCGGAGAAGCTCCGAGGACAAAGTCGGGCCAACGTCCTGACTTC.

In its sample, this clone was seen a few times. This rearrangement joins TRBV29-1 to TRBJ2-2; 9 bases match TRBD2. Germline-derived CDR1 and CDR2 are SQVTM and ANQGSEA. V shed 3 bases and J 6 bases; nucleotides not matched to a gene: 8. The CDR3 totals 15 residues. The CDR3 DNA reads as TGCAGCGTTGAGGGGGGCGGGAGGGCCCCCGGGGAGCTGTTTTTT. As protein: CSVEGGGRAPGELFF.

Details on this clone: The junction does not match germline at one end; this may be a read error. Other nucleotide sequences in the sample specify the same CDR3. The CDR3 nucleotides read TGCGCCAGCAGCTGGGGGGACAGGGGACACGAGCAGTACTTC. Its protein product is CASSWGDRGHEQYF. This chain links TRBV9 with TRBJ2-7, with 10 bases lining up with TRBD1. This CDR3 spans 14 amino acids. Germline V gene lookup returns CDR1 SGDLS and CDR2 YYNGEE.

The V gene is TRBV4-3, the J gene TRBJ2-7, with TRBD1 as a possible D gene (6 bases). Germline V gene data show CDR1 as LGHNA and CDR2 as YSLEER. The CDR3 runs to 17 residues. V lost 4 bases and J lost 2, with 21 bases in between. The CDR3 nucleotides read TGCGCCAGCAGCCCCTCCCCTGGACAGCCCCTAACCTACGAGCAGTACTTC. This translates into CASSPSPGQPLTYEQYF.

The chain has TRBV7-3 and TRBJ2-3; D not resolved. Germline V lookup: CDR1 SGHTA, CDR2 FQGTGA. The CDR3 consists of 14 residues. Trimming stripped 1 base from V and 4 bases from J, with 9 bases between. DNA for the CDR3: TGTGCCAGCAGCTTAAGTAGTCGTGCAGATACGCAGTATTTT. Protein sequence: CASSLSSRADTQYF.

This chain joins TRBV10-3 and TRBJ1-1; TRBD1 aligns across 7 bases. The CDR3 covers 16 residues. V trimming: 6 bases; J trimming: 0 bases; junction bases outside the gene matches: 10. Germline CDR1 ENHRY, CDR2 SYGVKD. In nucleotides, the CDR3 is TGTGCCATCAGCCAGAAGGGGACAGCCATGAACACTGAAGCTTTCTTT. Translation gives CAISQKGTAMNTEAFF.

J is TRBJ2-7 and V is TRBV28, with 8 bases aligning to TRBD1. This CDR3 comprises 16 residues. From germline, CDR1 is MDHEN and CDR2 SYDVKM. Trimming at V came to 4 bases and at J to 5 bases, leaving 13 bases not matched to a gene. The CDR3 protein is CASSSQGATPLDEQYF. CDR3 nucleotides: TGTGCCAGCAGTTCGCAGGGGGCAACTCCCCTGGACGAGCAGTACTTC. Looking up the rest from reference TRBV28 and TRBJ2-7 gives the full variable domain: DVKVTQSSRYLVKRTGEKVFLECVQDMDHENMFWYRQDPGLGLRLIYFSYDVKMKEKGDIPEGYSVSREKKERFSLILESASTNQTSMYLCASSSQGATPLDEQYFGPGTRLTVT.

This clone was found a few times. The chain uses TRBV4-3 and TRBJ2-7, with 10 positions matching TRBD2. The CDR3 contains 17 residues. The junction had 11 bases not matched to a gene; V was cut back by 4 bases and J by 2 bases. Germline assignment: CDR1 LGHNA and CDR2 YSLEER. CDR3 DNA: TGCGCCAGCAGCCCGGGATTAGCGGGAGGTCCTACCTACGAGCAGTACTTC. It specifies CASSPGLAGGPTYEQYF.

The gene calls are TRBV6-1 and TRBJ2-1; 12 bases are a match to TRBD2. The CDR3 sequence is 17 residues long. The V gene end was trimmed by 3 bases and the J gene end by 2 bases; junction bases not matched to a gene: 5. CDR1 MNHNS and CDR2 SASEGT come from the germline V gene. The CDR3 sequence is CASSDLRTSGAYNEQFF. CDR3 nucleotide sequence: TGTGCCAGCAGTGATCTTCGGACTAGCGGGGCCTACAATGAGCAGTTCTTC.

V is TRBV5-1 and J is TRBJ2-5, with 8 bases that match TRBD2. This CDR3 has 16 residues. Losses at the gene ends were 2 bases for V and 4 bases for J; bases not matched to a gene: 10. Germline values: CDR1 SGHRS, CDR2 YFSETQ. CDR3 in DNA: TGCGCCAGCAGCTTATTGGCGGGAGGAGGGGGAGAGACCCAGTACTTC. Protein sequence: CASSLLAGGGGETQYF. Complete variable domain (other parts from reference TRBV5-1 and TRBJ2-5): KAGVTQTPRYLIKTRGQQVTLSCSPISGHRSVSWYQQTPGQGLQFLFEYFSETQRNKGNFPGRFSGRQFSNSRSEMNVSTLELGDSALYLCASSLLAGGGGETQYFGPGTRLLVL.

The V gene is TRBV9, the J gene TRBJ2-3; no firm D call. Germline CDR1 SGDLS, CDR2 YYNGEE. V shed 4 bases and J shed 1 base, with 16 bases lying between them. The length of the CDR3 is 16 residues. CDR3 region: CASSPGLSPRTDTQYF. CDR3 sequence (DNA): TGTGCCAGCAGCCCCGGGTTGTCTCCGCGCACAGATACGCAGTATTTT. The full variable domain, rest sourced from reference TRBV9 and TRBJ2-3, is DSGVTQTPKHLITATGQRVTLRCSPRSGDLSVYWYQQSLDQGLQFLIQYYNGEERAKGNILERFSAQQFPDLHSELNLSSLELGDSALYFCASSPGLSPRTDTQYFGPGTRLTVL.

J is TRBJ1-3 and V is TRBV7-8, with D possibly matching TRBD1 (5 bases). CDR3 length equals 14 residues. With 5 bases removed from V and 8 bases from J, the gap between germline ends came to 16 bases. Germline V CDR1 and CDR2: SGHVS, FQNEAQ. The CDR3 DNA reads as TGTGCCAGCAGCCCCGGGGGGGGAGGGTACACCATATATTTT. It encodes CASSPGGGGYTIYF.

CDR3 nucleotides: TGTGCCACCAGCAGAGCCCGGGTTTCGGGGGAGACCCAGTACTTC. Amino acid sequence: CATSRARVSGETQYF. The chain couples TRBV15 to TRBJ2-5, with a weak D call TRBD2 (5 bases). CDR3 length: 15 amino acids. Trimming shortened V by 1 base and J by 5 bases, and 14 bases separated the two germline ends. The germline V gene encodes CDR1 LNHNV and CDR2 YYDKDF (reference sequence).

The chain is built from TRBV7-7 and TRBJ2-6; no definite D call. V was trimmed by 5 bases and J by 5 bases, leaving 22 bases between them. This CDR3 has 18 amino acids. Germline-derived CDR1 and CDR2 are SSHAT and FNYEAQ (reference sequence). In DNA, the CDR3 is TGTGCCAGCAGCCGCGTAGGAGTGCCACAAAGTCGGGCCAACGTCCTGACTTTC. Its translation: CASSRVGVPQSRANVLTF.

This rearrangement joins TRBV28 to TRBJ1-1; maybe TRBD1 (6 bases). The CDR3 is 14 residues long. Germline CDR1 reads MDHEN; CDR2 reads SYDVKM. Trimming left V 5 bases short and J 4 bases short, with 14 bases between. The CDR3 is CASSTQGRGTEAFF. In nucleotides, the CDR3 is TGTGCCAGCAGTACACAGGGCCGGGGCACTGAAGCTTTCTTT.

This sequence joins TRBV7-9 and TRBJ2-1; unclear D gene. From germline, CDR1 is SEHNR and CDR2 FQNEAQ (reference sequence). Trimming pared 5 bases from V and 4 bases from J, leaving 9 bases between. This CDR3 region has 13 residues. The CDR3 region has the DNA TGTGCCAGCAGCCGAGACAATTACAATGAGCAGTTCTTC. Translating it yields CASSRDNYNEQFF. Full variable domain (missing parts from reference TRBV7-9 and TRBJ2-1): DTGVSQNPRHKITKRGQNVTFRCDPISEHNRLYWYRQTLGQGPEFLTYFQNEAQLEKSRLLSDRFSAERPKGSFSTLEIQRTEQGDSAMYLCASSRDNYNEQFFGPGTRLTVL.

The gene calls are TRBV5-4 and TRBJ2-3; tentatively, D is TRBD2 (6 bases). Germline assignment: CDR1 SGHNT and CDR2 YYREEE (reference sequence). The CDR3 totals 14 residues. V lost 3 bases and J lost 0, with 8 bases in between. The CDR3 spells CASSSSESTDTQYF. The CDR3 DNA reads as TGTGCCAGCAGCTCTAGCGAGAGCACAGATACGCAGTATTTT.

The V call is TRBV5-1, the J call TRBJ2-7; 11 bases agree with TRBD2. The CDR3 has 17 amino acids. In germline, CDR1 is SGHRS, CDR2 YFSETQ. The junction had 7 bases not matched to a gene; V was cut back by 2 bases and J by 0 bases. This CDR3 reads CASSFLAGGYISYEQYF. In DNA form, the CDR3 reads TGCGCCAGCAGCTTCTTAGCGGGAGGGTATATCTCCTACGAGCAGTACTTC.